This T cell receptor (beta chain) was recorded in a study of blood T cell repertoires in COVID-19. Study background: The United States, Italy and Spain were the sources of the acute and convalescent COVID-19 samples. PBMCs, B-cell-depleted T cells, or T cells provided the cDNA or gDNA that made up the material.

In the source study's methods: Estimation of nucleated cell counts relied on the amplification of reference gene primers. Here immunoSEQ multiplex PCR was the method, and the copy in TCRdb shows in-frame clones only, minus some. D and trimming come from the DNA, and the V and J calls and clone size come from that table. The sample records approximately 230,000 clones, around four fifths being singletons. V was shortened by 6 bases and J by 5 bases, with 19 bases between the two germline ends. Looked up from germline, CDR1 is KGHSH and CDR2 is LQKENI. This CDR3 spans 15 amino acids. V usage is TRBV18 and J usage is TRBJ2-5; the D gene is possibly TRBD1 (6 bases). The sequence was obtained from a man aged 80 or over with acute or convalescent COVID-19. The sequenced sample was peripheral blood. The CDR3: CASSPRGQGMETQYF. CDR3 coding DNA: TGTGCCAGCTCCCCGAGGGGTCAGGGGATGGAGACCCAGTACTTC. Complete variable domain (other parts from reference TRBV18 and TRBJ2-5): NAGVMQNPRHLVRRRGQEARLRCSPMKGHSHVYWYRQLPEEGLKFMVYLQKENIIDESGMPKERFSAEFPKEGPSILRIQQVVRGDSAAYFCASSPRGQGMETQYFGPGTRLLVL.